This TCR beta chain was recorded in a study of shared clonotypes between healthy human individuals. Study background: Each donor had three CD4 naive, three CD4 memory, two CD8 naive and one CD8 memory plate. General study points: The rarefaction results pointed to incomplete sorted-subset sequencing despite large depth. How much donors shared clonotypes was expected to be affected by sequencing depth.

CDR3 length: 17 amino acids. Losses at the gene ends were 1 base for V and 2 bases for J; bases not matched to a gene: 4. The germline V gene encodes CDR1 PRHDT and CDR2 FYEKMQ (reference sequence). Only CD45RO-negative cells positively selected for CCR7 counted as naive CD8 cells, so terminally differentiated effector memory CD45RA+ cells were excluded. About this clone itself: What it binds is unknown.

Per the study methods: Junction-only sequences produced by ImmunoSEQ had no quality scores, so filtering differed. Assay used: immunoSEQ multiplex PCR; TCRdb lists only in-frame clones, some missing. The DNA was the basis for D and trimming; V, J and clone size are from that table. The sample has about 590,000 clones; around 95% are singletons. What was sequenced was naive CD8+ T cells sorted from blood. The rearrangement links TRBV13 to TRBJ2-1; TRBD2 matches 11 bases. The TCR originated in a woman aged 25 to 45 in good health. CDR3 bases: TGTGCCAGCAGCTTAGTTAGCGGGAGGGGTGCCTACAATGAGCAGTTCTTC. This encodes CASSLVSGRGAYNEQFF.